This TCR beta chain comes out of a study of blood T cell repertoires in COVID-19. Study-level background: COVID-19 samples, acute and convalescent, were from the United States, Italy and Spain. Sample material is recorded as cDNA or gDNA derived from T cells, B-cell-depleted T cells, or PBMCs.

Source study methods: Amplifying reference gene primers gave estimates of nucleated cell counts. The repertoire was sequenced with immunoSEQ multiplex PCR; TCRdb's copy has only in-frame clones and lacks some. V and J calls plus clone size are reproduced from that table; the DNA served to infer D and trimming. The repertoire has about 190,000 clones, roughly 90% of them found once; the top ten carry approximately 0.5%. The specimen was peripheral blood. The clonotype comes from a man aged 45-65 years with acute or convalescent COVID-19.

The CDR3, as DNA: TGTGCCAGCAGCGCTCTACTGGGGGCGCGGTATGGCTACACCTTC. It encodes CASSALLGARYGYTF. The chain employs TRBV9 and TRBJ1-2, with D possibly TRBD1 on 6 matching bases. CDR3 length equals 15 residues. Trimming took 3 bases from V and 5 from J, leaving 17 bases between them. Germline V gene sequence: CDR1 SGDLS, CDR2 YYNGEE.